The 8 T cell receptor beta chains below come from one sample, sequenced in a study of T cell responses to AZD1222 COVID-19 vaccine. TCRdb keeps only in-frame clones here, not all; method: immunoSEQ multiplex PCR. The table lists some 150,000 clones, more than 75% of them singletons. The material sequenced was peripheral blood, taken on day 0 of AZD1222 vaccination. Receptor source: an adult in good health.

This chain links TRBV4-2 with TRBJ1-2, with 10 bases matching TRBD1. The V and J ends lost 4 bases and 3 bases, in that order; junction bases with no gene match: 2. Germline assignment: CDR1 LGHNA and CDR2 YNFKEQ. The CDR3 runs to 14 residues. The CDR3 reads CASSRGQGDYGYTF. CDR3 sequence (DNA): TGTGCCAGCAGCCGCGGACAGGGGGACTATGGCTACACCTTC.

The chain has TRBV7-9 and TRBJ1-2, with a possible D match to TRBD1 (6 bases). Germline V gene sequence: CDR1 SEHNR, CDR2 FQNEAQ (reference sequence). This CDR3 is built from 12 residues. Trimming took off 3 bases at V and 5 bases at J, with 7 bases between the two ends. CDR3 sequence (DNA): TGTGCCAGCAGCTTCGGACAGTATGGCTACACCTTC. This sequence encodes CASSFGQYGYTF.

The chain links TRBV9 to TRBJ1-3; no clear D gene. The V end lost 3 bases, the J end lost 0 bases, and 7 bases lay between the germline ends. The CDR3 is 14 amino acids. CDR1 is SGDLS, CDR2 YYNGEE, per germline. In DNA form, the CDR3 reads TGTGCCAGCAGCGCCCAGAGCTCTGGAAACACCATATATTTT. It encodes CASSAQSSGNTIYF.

This sequence joins TRBV5-4 and TRBJ1-2, with D unresolved. This CDR3 contains 13 residues. The germline CDR1 and CDR2 sequences are SGHNT and YYREEE (reference sequence). With 2 bases removed from V and 8 bases from J, the gap between germline ends came to 13 bases. The CDR3 region has the DNA TGTGCCAGCAGCTTATGGGGTTATGGGGGCTACACCTTC. This gives the protein CASSLWGYGGYTF.

The gene calls are TRBV7-9 and TRBJ1-2, with D tentatively TRBD1 (6 bases). The CDR3 runs 15 residues. The V gene's germline CDR1 is SEHNR and CDR2 FQNEAQ (reference sequence). The V end lost 5 bases, the J end lost 4 bases, and 17 bases lay between the germline ends. This CDR3 is CASSRTGFWSYGYTF. DNA of the CDR3: TGTGCCAGCAGCCGAACAGGGTTCTGGAGCTATGGCTACACCTTC.

This rearrangement joins TRBV4-1 to TRBJ2-7; a possible D gene is TRBD2 (6 bases). Germline V CDR1 and CDR2: MGHRA, YSYEKL. V gave up 6 bases and J gave up 6 bases, with 15 bases separating them. The CDR3 contains 13 residues. The chain's CDR3 is CASRMEGSGEQYF. CDR3 in DNA: TGCGCCAGCAGGATGGAGGGAAGCGGCGAGCAGTACTTC.

The rearrangement uses TRBV2 and TRBJ2-2; D may be TRBD1 (6 bases). The ends were cut back, 8 bases at V and 0 bases at J, with 10 bases in the middle. The V gene's germline CDR1 is SNHLY and CDR2 FYNNEI. The CDR3 runs 14 residues. The CDR3 protein is CASGGQSNTGELFF. In DNA form, the CDR3 reads TGTGCCAGCGGGGGACAATCGAACACCGGGGAGCTGTTTTTT.

The V call is TRBV9, the J call TRBJ2-3; D is uncertain. This CDR3 contains 14 residues. Germline V gene lookup returns CDR1 SGDLS and CDR2 YYNGEE. The V end lost 0 bases, the J end lost 0 bases, and 5 bases lay between the germline ends. CDR3 nucleotide sequence: TGTGCCAGCAGCGTAGCTGGGAGCACAGATACGCAGTATTTT. This codes for CASSVAGSTDTQYF.